One T cell receptor (beta chain) is described in this entry. Its matching antigen is unknown. The protocol was immunoSEQ multiplex PCR, while the TCRdb copy is restricted to in-frame clones and leaves out a portion. The repertoire holds roughly 130,000 clones, with 88% as singletons. The time point is: blood 2 weeks post-SBRT. Treatment described: 15 Gy SBRT to primary tumor, nephrectomy 4 weeks later. Serial blood draws occurred at baseline and 2 and 4 weeks post-SBRT. The data originate from a study of radiation and T cells in renal cell carcinoma. Study at large: Nephrectomy followed 15 Gy stereotactic body radiation by 4 weeks.

Trimming left V 1 base short and J 7 bases short, with 13 bases between. CDR1 and CDR2 (germline): SGHTA, FQGNSA. CDR3 length: 15 residues. General study results and limits: Baseline intratumoral clonotype presence is unknown without pretreatment biopsies. In blood, top tumor clones expanded by 2 weeks, shrinking by 4.

This TCR was recovered from a woman in her 70s with renal cell carcinoma. This specimen was blood, taken from a patient whose treatment included radiotherapy and nephrectomy. The chain combines TRBV7-2 with TRBJ2-2; maybe TRBD2 (5 bases). The CDR3 protein is CASSLGRGRGGELFF. CDR3 in DNA: TGTGCCAGCAGCTTAGGACGAGGGAGAGGCGGGGAGCTGTTTTTT.